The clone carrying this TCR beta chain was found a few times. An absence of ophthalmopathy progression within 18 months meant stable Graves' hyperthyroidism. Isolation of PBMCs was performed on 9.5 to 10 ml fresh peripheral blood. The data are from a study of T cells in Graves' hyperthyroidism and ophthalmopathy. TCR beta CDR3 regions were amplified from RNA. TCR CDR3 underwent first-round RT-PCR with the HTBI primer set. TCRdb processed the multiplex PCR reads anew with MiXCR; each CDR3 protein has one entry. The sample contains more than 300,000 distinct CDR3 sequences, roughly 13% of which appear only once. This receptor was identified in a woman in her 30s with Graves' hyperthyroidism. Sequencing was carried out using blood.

The CDR3 region is CASSLARVQSGRGGSYNEQFF. Written as DNA, the CDR3 is TGTGCCAGCAGCTTAGCGAGAGTCCAATCGGGGCGGGGCGGCTCCTACAATGAGCAGTTCTTC. The chain carries TRBV7-8 and TRBJ2-1; D may be TRBD2 (6 bases). CDR1 is SGHVS and CDR2 is FQNEAQ in the germline V gene. This CDR3 is built from 21 residues. V shed 0 bases and J shed 0 bases, with 24 bases lying between them.